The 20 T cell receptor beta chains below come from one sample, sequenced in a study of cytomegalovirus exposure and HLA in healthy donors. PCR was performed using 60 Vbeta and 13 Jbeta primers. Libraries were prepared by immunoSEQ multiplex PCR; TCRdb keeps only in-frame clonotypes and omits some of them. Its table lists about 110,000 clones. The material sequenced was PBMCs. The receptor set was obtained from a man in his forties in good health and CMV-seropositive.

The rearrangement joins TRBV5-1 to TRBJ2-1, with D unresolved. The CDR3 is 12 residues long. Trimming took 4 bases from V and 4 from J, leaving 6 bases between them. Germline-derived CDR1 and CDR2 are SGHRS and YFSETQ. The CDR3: CASSRDYNEQFF. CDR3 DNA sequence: TGCGCCAGCAGCAGAGATTACAATGAGCAGTTCTTC.

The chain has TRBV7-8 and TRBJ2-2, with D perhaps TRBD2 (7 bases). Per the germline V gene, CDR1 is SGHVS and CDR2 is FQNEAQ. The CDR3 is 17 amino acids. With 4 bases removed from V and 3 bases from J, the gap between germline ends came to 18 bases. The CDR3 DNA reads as TGTGCCAGCAGCTCCGGGGGGTCACAGGGATACACCGGGGAGCTGTTTTTT. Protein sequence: CASSSGGSQGYTGELFF.

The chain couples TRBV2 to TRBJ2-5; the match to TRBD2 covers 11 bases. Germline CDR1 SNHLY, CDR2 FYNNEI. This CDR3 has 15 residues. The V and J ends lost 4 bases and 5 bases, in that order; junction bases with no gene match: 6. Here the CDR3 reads CASSALAGVGETQYF. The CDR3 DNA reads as TGTGCCAGCAGTGCACTAGCGGGAGTAGGTGAGACCCAGTACTTC.

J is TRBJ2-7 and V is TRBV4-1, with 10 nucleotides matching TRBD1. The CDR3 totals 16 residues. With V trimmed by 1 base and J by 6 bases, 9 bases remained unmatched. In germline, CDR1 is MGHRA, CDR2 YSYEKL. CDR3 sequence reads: CASSQAWDRGSREQYF. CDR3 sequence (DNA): TGCGCCAGCAGCCAAGCTTGGGACAGGGGTTCTCGCGAGCAGTACTTC.

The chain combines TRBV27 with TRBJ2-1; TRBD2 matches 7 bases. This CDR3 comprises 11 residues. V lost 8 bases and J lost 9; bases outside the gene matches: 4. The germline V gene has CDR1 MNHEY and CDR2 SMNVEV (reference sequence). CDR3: CASGGEAEQFF. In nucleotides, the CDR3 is TGTGCCAGCGGGGGGGAGGCTGAGCAGTTCTTC.

This chain's CDR3 is CASSPYSRGGDEQFF. The DNA of the CDR3 is TGTGCCAGCAGCCCTTATTCGCGGGGGGGCGATGAGCAGTTCTTC. The rearrangement links TRBV6-5 to TRBJ2-1, with 9 bases aligning to TRBD2. The germline CDR1 and CDR2 sequences are MNHEY and SVGAGI. After removal of 6 bases from V and 8 bases from J, the junction contained 11 bases not matched to a gene. This CDR3 contains 15 residues.

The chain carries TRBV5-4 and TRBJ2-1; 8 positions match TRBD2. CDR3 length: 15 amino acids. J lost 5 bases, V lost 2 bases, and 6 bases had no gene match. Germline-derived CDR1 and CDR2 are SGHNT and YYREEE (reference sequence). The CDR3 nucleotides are TGTGCCAGCAGCTTCGAACTAGCGGAGGACAATGAGCAGTTCTTC. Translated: CASSFELAEDNEQFF. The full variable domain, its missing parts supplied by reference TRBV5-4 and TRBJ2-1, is ETGVTQSPTHLIKTRGQQVTLRCSSQSGHNTVSWYQQALGQGPQFIFQYYREEENGRGNFPPRFSGLQFPNYSSELNVNALELDDSALYLCASSFELAEDNEQFFGPGTRLTVL.

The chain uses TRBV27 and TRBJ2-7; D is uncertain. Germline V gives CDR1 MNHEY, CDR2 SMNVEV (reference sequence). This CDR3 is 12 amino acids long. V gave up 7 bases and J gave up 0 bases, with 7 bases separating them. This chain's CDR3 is CASTIFSYEQYF. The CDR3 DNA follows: TGTGCCAGCACCATTTTCTCCTACGAGCAGTACTTC.

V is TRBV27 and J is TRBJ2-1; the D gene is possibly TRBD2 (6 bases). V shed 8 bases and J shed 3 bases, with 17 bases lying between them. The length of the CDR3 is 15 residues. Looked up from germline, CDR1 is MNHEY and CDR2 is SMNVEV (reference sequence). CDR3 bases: TGTGCCAGCGTGGAACTCGGGGGACTCTACAATGAGCAGTTCTTC. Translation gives CASVELGGLYNEQFF.

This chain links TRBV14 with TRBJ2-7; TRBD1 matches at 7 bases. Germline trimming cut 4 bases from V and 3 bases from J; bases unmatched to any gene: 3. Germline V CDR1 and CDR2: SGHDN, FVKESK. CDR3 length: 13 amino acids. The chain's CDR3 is CASSRDRSYEQYF. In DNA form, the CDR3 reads TGTGCCAGCAGCCGGGACAGAAGCTACGAGCAGTACTTC.

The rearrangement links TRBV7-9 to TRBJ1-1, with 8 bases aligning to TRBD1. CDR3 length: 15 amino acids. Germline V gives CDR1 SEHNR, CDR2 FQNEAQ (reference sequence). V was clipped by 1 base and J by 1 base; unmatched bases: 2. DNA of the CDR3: TGTGCCAGCAGCTTAGAGGGGACAGGGAACACTGAAGCTTTCTTT. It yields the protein CASSLEGTGNTEAFF.

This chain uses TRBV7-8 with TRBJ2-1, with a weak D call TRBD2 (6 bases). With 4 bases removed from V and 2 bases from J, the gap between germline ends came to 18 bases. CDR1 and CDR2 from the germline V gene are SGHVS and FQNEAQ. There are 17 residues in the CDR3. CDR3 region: CASSSATGTRTYNEQFF. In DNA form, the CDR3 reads TGTGCCAGCAGCTCAGCTACCGGGACTCGGACCTACAATGAGCAGTTCTTC.

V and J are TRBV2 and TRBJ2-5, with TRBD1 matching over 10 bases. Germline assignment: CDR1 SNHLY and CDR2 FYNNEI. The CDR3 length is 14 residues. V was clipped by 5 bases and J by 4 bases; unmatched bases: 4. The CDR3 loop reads CASSPGQGSETQYF. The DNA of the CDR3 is TGTGCCAGCAGTCCGGGACAGGGGTCAGAGACCCAGTACTTC.

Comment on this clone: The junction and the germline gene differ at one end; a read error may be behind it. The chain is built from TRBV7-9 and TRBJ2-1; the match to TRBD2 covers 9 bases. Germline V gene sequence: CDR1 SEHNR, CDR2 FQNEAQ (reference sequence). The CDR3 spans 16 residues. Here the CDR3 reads CASSLFAGGIYHEQFF. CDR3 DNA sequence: TGTGCCAGCAGCCTATTCGCGGGAGGGATCTACCATGAGCAGTTCTTC.

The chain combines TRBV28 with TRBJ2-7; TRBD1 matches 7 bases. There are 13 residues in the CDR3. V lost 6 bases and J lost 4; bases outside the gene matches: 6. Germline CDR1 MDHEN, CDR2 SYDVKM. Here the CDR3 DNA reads TGTGCCAGCAGAGGACAGGAGGCTTACGAGCAGTACTTC. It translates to CASRGQEAYEQYF.

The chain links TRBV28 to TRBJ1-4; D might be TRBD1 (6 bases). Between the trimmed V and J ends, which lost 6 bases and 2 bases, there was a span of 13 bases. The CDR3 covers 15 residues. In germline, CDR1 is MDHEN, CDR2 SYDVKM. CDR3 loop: CASSPWGGTNEKLFF. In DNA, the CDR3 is TGTGCCAGCAGCCCATGGGGGGGCACTAATGAAAAACTGTTTTTT.

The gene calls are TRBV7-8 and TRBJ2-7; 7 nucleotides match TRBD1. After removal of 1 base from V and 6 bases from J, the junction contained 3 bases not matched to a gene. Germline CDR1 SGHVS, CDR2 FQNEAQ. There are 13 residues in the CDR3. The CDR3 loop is CASSLGTGTEQYF. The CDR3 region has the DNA TGTGCCAGCAGCTTAGGGACAGGAACCGAGCAGTACTTC.

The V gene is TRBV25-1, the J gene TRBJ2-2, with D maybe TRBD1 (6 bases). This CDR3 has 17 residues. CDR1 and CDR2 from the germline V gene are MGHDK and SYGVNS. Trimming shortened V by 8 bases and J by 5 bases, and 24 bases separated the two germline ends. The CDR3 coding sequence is TGTGCCAGCGAGGGCTGGATACAGGGCGTATCGACCGGGGAGCTGTTTTTT. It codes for CASEGWIQGVSTGELFF. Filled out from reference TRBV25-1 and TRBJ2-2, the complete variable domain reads EADIYQTPRYLVIGTGKKITLECSQTMGHDKMYWYQQDPGMELHLIHYSYGVNSTEKGDLSSESTVSRIRTEHFPLTLESARPSHTSQYLCASEGWIQGVSTGELFFGEGSRLTVL.

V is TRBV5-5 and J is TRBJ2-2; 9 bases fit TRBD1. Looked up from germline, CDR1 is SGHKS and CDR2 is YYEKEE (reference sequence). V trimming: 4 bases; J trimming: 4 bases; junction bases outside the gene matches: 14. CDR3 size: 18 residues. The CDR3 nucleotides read TGTGCCAGCAGCCCCCTTCACCGGGACAGGGTAGCCACCGGGGAGCTGTTTTTT. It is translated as CASSPLHRDRVATGELFF. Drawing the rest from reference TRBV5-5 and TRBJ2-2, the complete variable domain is DAGVTQSPTHLIKTRGQQVTLRCSPISGHKSVSWYQQVLGQGPQFIFQYYEKEERGRGNFPDRFSARQFPNYSSELNVNALLLGDSALYLCASSPLHRDRVATGELFFGEGSRLTVL.

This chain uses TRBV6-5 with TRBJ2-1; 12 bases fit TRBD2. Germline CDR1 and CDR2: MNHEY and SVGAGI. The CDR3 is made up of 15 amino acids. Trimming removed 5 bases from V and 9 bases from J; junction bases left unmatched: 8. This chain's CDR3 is CASSPLAGGPGEQFF. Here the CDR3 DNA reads TGTGCCAGCAGTCCGCTAGCGGGAGGGCCTGGTGAGCAGTTCTTC.